The T cell receptor beta chain described here comes from a study of CD8 T cells in ankylosing spondylitis (dated by TCRdb to about 2017). Notes on the research overall: The study profiled T cell receptor beta repertoires in healthy donors and ankylosing spondylitis patients to find disease-linked TCR variants. Samples of peripheral blood were taken, and for ankylosing spondylitis patients, synovial fluid was collected as well. The full study cohort was made up of about 25 ankylosing spondylitis patients and 108 healthy donors. Here is what the overall study found, with its caveats: Blood from ankylosing spondylitis patients appeared to be characterized by a TCR beta motif composed of several highly homologous amino acid variants. Some motif variants had previously been reported in the synovial fluid and blood of reactive arthritis patients, which suggests shared mechanisms of disease initiation. According to the report, matched synovial fluid samples from ankylosing spondylitis patients were significantly enriched for the disease-linked clones. A CD8+ phenotype was shown by the disease-linked clones, which were found at relatively low frequencies in peripheral blood.

V is clipped by 2 bases and J by 2 bases, and the sequence between their germline boundaries is 6 bases long. The CDR3 sequence holds 13 residues, the cysteine and phenylalanine included. The sequence is cut down to CDR3 DNA, 39 bases in frame from base 1. Reading the germline V gene gives CDR1 MDHEN and CDR2 SYDVKM. Sequenced using an Illumina HiSeq 2500. Quantitative 5'-RACE with molecular barcodes was the method used to prepare the TCR beta libraries. In the paper's pipeline: To identify disease-linked TCR variants, a new computational method was used, one built on a probabilistic model of VDJ rearrangement. Clones were called with MiXCR by TCRdb after fastp trimmed the public reads at Q25, and only in-frame beta chains were retained. Each CDR3 protein appears once, grouped with its most common genes and DNA. These V and J calls derive from TCRdb rather than the authors' analysis. This sample gives approximately 550,000 distinct CDR3 sequences in total; more than 9.5% of them show up just once. In total, the top ten clones hold about 6.8% of the sample.

Only a few counts were recorded for this clonotype. The specificity of this receptor is unknown. It has no much larger one-base neighbor in the sample; base qualities were not kept. The clonotype was recovered from a male donor with ankylosing spondylitis. The chain is assembled from TRBV28 and TRBJ2-5, with the D gene call left open. The sequenced material came from blood, either unsorted or a sorted T cell fraction (not recorded which). In nucleotide form, the sequence is TGTGCCAGCAGTTTAGGGAAGCAAGAGACCCAGTACTTC. Its translation reads: CASSLGKQETQYF.